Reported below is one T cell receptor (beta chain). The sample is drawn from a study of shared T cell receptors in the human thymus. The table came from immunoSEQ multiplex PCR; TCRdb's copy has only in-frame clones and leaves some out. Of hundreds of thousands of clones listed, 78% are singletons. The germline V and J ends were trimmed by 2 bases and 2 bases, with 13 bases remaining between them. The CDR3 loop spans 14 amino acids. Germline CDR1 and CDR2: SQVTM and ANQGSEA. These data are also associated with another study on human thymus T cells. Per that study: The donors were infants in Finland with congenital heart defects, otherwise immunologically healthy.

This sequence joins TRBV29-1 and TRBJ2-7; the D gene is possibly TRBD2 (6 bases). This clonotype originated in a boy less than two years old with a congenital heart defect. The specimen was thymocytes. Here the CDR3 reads CSVEPRRVTYEQYF. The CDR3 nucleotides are TGCAGCGTTGAACCCCGGAGGGTGACCTACGAGCAGTACTTC.